This T cell receptor beta chain was sequenced during a study of shared clonotypes between healthy human individuals. The CDR3 has 15 amino acids. Germline lookup yields CDR1 MNHEY and CDR2 SMNVEV (reference sequence). V lost 3 bases and J lost 0, with 9 bases in between. TCRdb keeps only in-frame clones here, not all; method: immunoSEQ multiplex PCR. The table includes about 110,000 clones, around 65% detected once. The chain links TRBV27 to TRBJ2-1; D gene ambiguous. The sequenced material came from memory CD8+ T cells sorted from blood. Subset here: CD45RO+ cells pooled with CCR7-negative TemRA cells. The receptor comes from a woman between 25 and 40 years old in good health. The CDR3 loop reads CASSFKASSYNEQFF. CDR3 sequence (DNA): TGTGCCAGCAGTTTTAAAGCGAGCTCCTACAATGAGCAGTTCTTC.